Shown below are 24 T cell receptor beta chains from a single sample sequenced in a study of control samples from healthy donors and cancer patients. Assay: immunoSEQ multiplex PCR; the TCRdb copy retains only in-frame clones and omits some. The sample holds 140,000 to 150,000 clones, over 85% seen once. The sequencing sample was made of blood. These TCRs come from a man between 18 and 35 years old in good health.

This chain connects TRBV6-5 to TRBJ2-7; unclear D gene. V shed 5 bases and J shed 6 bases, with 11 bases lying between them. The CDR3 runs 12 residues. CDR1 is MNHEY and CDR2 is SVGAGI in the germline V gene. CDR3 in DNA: TGTGCCAGCAGTCGAAACCTCATCGAGCAGTACTTC. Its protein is CASSRNLIEQYF.

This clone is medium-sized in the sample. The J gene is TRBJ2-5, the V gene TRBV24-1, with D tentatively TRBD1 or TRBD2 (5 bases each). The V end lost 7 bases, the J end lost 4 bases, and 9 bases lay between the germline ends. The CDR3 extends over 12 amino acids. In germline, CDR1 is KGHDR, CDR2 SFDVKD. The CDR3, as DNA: TGTGCCACCAGGGGGGTTGGAGAGACCCAGTACTTC. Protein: CATRGVGETQYF.

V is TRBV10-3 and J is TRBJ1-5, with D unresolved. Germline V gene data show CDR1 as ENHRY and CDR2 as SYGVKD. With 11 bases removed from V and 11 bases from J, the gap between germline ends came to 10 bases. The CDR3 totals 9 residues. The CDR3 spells CAVGPTQHF. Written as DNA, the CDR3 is TGTGCCGTCGGTCCGACCCAGCATTTT.

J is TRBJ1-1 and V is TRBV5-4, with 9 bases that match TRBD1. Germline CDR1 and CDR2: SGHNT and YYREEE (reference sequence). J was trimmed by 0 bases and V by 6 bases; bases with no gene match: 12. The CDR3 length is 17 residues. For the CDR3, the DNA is TGTGCCAGCACCCCCTTTTCGGGACAGGGTATGAACACTGAAGCTTTCTTT. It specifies CASTPFSGQGMNTEAFF.

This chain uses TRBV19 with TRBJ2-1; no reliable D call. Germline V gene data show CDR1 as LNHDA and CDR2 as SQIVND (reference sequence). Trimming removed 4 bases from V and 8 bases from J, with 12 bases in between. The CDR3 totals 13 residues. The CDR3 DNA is TGTGCCAGTAGTAGAGAGAACGGCGATGAGCAGTTCTTC. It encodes CASSRENGDEQFF.

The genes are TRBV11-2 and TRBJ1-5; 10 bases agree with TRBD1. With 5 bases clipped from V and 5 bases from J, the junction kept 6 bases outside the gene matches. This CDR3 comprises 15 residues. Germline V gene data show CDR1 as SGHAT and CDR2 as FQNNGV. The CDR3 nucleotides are TGTGCCAGCAGCGATGGAGGGACAGGGGATCAGCCCCAGCATTTT. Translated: CASSDGGTGDQPQHF.

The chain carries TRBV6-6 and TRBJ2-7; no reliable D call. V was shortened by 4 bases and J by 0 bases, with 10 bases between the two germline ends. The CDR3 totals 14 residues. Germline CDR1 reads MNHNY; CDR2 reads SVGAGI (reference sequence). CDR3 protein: CASSLPAASYEQYF. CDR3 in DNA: TGTGCCAGCAGTTTGCCCGCCGCCTCCTACGAGCAGTACTTC.

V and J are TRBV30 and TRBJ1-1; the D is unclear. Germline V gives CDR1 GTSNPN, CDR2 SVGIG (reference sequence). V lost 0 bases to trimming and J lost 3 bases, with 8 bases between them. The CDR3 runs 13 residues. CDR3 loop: CAWSVEGYTEAFF. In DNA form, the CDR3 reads TGTGCCTGGAGTGTGGAGGGTTACACTGAAGCTTTCTTT.

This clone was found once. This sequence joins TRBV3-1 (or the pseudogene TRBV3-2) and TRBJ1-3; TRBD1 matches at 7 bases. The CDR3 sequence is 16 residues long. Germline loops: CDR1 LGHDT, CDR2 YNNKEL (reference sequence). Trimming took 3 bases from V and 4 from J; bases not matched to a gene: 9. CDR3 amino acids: CASSQAQGLPGNTIYF. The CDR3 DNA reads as TGTGCCAGCAGCCAGGCACAGGGGCTTCCAGGAAACACCATATATTTT.

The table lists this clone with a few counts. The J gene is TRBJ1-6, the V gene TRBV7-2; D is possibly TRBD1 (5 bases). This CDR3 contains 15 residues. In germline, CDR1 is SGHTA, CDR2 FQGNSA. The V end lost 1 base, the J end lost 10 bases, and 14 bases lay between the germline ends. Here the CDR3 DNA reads TGTGCCAGCAGCTTAGATGCAGGGAATAGGTCACCCCTCCACTTT. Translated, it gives CASSLDAGNRSPLHF.

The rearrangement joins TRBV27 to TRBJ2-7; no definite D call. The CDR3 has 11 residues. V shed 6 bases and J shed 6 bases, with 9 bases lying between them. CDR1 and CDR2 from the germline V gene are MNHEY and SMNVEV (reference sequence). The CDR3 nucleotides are TGTGCCAGCAGCGTTAGAGGCGAGCAGTACTTC. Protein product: CASSVRGEQYF.

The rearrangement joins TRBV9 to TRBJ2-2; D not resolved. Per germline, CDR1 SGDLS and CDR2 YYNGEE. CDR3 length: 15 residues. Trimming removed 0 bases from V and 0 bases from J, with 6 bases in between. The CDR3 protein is CASSVGGSNTGELFF. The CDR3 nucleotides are TGTGCCAGCAGCGTAGGAGGCTCGAACACCGGGGAGCTGTTTTTT.

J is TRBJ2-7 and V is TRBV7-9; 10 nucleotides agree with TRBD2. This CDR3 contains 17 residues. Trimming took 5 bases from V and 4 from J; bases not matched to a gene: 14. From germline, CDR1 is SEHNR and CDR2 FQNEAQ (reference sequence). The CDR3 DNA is TGTGCCAGCAGCGGCGACAGGGAGCGGGAGGGGTGGTACGAGCAGTACTTC. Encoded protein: CASSGDREREGWYEQYF.

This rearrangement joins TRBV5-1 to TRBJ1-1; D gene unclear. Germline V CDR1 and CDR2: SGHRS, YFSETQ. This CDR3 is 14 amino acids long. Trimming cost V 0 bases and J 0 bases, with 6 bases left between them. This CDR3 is CASSLVSLNTEAFF. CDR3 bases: TGCGCCAGCAGCTTGGTGAGTCTGAACACTGAAGCTTTCTTT.

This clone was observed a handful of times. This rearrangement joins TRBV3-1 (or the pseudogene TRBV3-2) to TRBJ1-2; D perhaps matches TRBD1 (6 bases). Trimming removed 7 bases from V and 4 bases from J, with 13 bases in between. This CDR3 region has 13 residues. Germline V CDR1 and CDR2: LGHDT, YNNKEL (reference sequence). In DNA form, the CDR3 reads TGTGCCAGCACCCGGACAGACGCCTATGGCTACACCTTC. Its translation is CASTRTDAYGYTF.

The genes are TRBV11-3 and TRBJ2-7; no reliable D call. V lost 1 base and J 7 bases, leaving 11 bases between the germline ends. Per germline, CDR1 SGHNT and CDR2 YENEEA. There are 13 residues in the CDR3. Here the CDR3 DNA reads TGTGCCAGCAGCTTAGGGCCCAATAGAGAGCAGTACTTC. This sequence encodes CASSLGPNREQYF.

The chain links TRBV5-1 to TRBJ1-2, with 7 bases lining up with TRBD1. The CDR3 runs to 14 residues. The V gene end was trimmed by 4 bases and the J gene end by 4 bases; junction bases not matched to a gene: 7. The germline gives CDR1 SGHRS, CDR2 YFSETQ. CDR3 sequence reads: CASSNPRGSYGYTF. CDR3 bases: TGCGCCAGCAGCAATCCCAGGGGGTCCTATGGCTACACCTTC.

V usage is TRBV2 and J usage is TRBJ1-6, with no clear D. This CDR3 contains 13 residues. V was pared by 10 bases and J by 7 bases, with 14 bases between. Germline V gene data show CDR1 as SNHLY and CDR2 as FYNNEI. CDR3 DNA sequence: TGTGCCACGTTCATAGACATAAATTCACCCCTCCACTTT. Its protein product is CATFIDINSPLHF.

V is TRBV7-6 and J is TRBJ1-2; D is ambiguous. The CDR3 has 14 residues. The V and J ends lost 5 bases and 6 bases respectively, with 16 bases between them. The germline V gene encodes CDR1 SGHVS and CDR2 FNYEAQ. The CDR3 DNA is TGTGCCAGCAGCCCAGGTACGACCGCAAATGGCTACACCTTC. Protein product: CASSPGTTANGYTF.

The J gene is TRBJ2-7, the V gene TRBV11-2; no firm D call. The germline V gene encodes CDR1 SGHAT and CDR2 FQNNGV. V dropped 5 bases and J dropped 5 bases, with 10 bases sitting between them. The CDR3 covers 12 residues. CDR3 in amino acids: CASSQGRNEQYF. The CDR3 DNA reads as TGTGCCAGCAGCCAAGGAAGGAACGAGCAGTACTTC.

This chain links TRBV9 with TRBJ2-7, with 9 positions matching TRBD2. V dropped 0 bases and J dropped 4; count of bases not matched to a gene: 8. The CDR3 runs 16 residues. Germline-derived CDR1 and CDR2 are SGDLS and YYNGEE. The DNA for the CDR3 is TGTGCCAGCAGCGTAGAAGGTCTAGCGGGGAGATACGAGCAGTACTTC. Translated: CASSVEGLAGRYEQYF.

The CDR3 region is CASSADRGIYGYTF. The CDR3 nucleotides are TGCGCCAGCAGCGCCGACAGGGGAATCTATGGCTACACCTTC. This chain joins TRBV5-1 and TRBJ1-2; 8 nucleotides align to TRBD1. This CDR3 region has 14 residues. With 4 bases clipped from V and 4 bases from J, the junction kept 6 bases outside the gene matches. Germline V gene data show CDR1 as SGHRS and CDR2 as YFSETQ. The whole variable domain, remainder taken from reference TRBV5-1 and TRBJ1-2, is KAGVTQTPRYLIKTRGQQVTLSCSPISGHRSVSWYQQTPGQGLQFLFEYFSETQRNKGNFPGRFSGRQFSNSRSEMNVSTLELGDSALYLCASSADRGIYGYTFGSGTRLTVV.

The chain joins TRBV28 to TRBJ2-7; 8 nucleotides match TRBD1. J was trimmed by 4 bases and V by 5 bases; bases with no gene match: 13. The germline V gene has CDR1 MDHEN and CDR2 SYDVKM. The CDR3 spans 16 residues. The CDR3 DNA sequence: TGTGCCAGCAGTCCTGCCGCGGACAGGGAATGGTACGAGCAGTACTTC. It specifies CASSPAADREWYEQYF.

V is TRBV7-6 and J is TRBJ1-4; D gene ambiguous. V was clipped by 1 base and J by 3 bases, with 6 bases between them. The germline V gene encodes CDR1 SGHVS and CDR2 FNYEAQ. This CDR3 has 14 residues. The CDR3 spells CASSLVRSNEKLFF. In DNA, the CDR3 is TGTGCCAGCAGCTTAGTACGGTCTAATGAAAAACTGTTTTTT. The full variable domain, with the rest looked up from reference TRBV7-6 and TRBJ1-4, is GAGVSQSPRYKVTKRGQDVALRCDPISGHVSLYWYRQALGQGPEFLTYFNYEAQQDKSGLPNDRFSAERPEGSISTLTIQRTEQRDSAMYRCASSLVRSNEKLFFGSGTQLSVL.